A single sample is the source of the 29 T cell receptor beta chains below, sequenced in a study of control samples from healthy donors and cancer patients. TCRdb's copy holds only in-frame clones and misses some; the assay was immunoSEQ multiplex PCR. The table has about 180,000 clones, around 91% seen once; the top ten hold 1.1% to 1.5%. The sequenced material came from blood. These receptors all stem from a woman aged 45-60 years in good health.

The CDR3 loop is CASSLSFMTGALEQYF. CDR3 in DNA: TGTGCCAGCAGTTTATCTTTTATGACAGGGGCCTTGGAGCAGTACTTC. The chain uses TRBV28 and TRBJ2-7, with TRBD1 identical over 8 bases. The CDR3 runs to 16 residues. CDR1 is MDHEN and CDR2 is SYDVKM in the germline V gene. With 1 base clipped from V and 7 bases from J, the junction kept 12 bases outside the gene matches.

The chain links TRBV29-1 to TRBJ1-4; D is ambiguous. Trimming removed 0 bases at V and 7 bases at J, with 6 bases between. This CDR3 comprises 12 residues. The germline V gene encodes CDR1 SQVTM and CDR2 ANQGSEA. The CDR3 nucleotides read TGCAGCGTTGAAGATCCGGGTGAAAAACTGTTTTTT. Protein product: CSVEDPGEKLFF.

The rearrangement joins TRBV5-5 to TRBJ2-7, with a weak D call TRBD2 (5 bases). This CDR3 has 14 residues. The ends were cut back, 3 bases at V and 3 bases at J, with 13 bases in the middle. Germline CDR1 and CDR2: SGHKS and YYEKEE (reference sequence). The chain's CDR3 is CASSSEAFGYEQYF. The CDR3, as DNA: TGTGCCAGCAGCTCGGAGGCGTTTGGCTACGAGCAGTACTTC. The complete variable domain, with remaining parts taken from reference TRBV5-5 and TRBJ2-7, reads DAGVTQSPTHLIKTRGQQVTLRCSPISGHKSVSWYQQVLGQGPQFIFQYYEKEERGRGNFPDRFSARQFPNYSSELNVNALLLGDSALYLCASSSEAFGYEQYFGPGTRLTVT.

V gene TRBV6-2 or TRBV6-3 combines with J gene TRBJ1-5; the match to TRBD1 covers 8 bases. The CDR3 is made up of 14 amino acids. After removal of 5 bases from V and 2 bases from J, the junction contained 2 bases not matched to a gene. CDR1 is MNHEY, CDR2 SVGEGT, per germline. The CDR3: CASSQQGGNQPQHF. CDR3 DNA: TGTGCCAGCAGTCAACAGGGGGGCAATCAGCCCCAGCATTTT.

This rearrangement joins TRBV6-5 to TRBJ1-3, with 7 bases aligning to TRBD1. V dropped 3 bases and J dropped 6; count of bases not matched to a gene: 5. Germline values: CDR1 MNHEY, CDR2 SVGAGI. The CDR3 contains 14 residues. CDR3 sequence reads: CASSYGGQENTIYF. DNA of the CDR3: TGTGCCAGCAGTTATGGCGGACAGGAAAACACCATATATTTT.

The V and J genes are TRBV10-2 and TRBJ2-3; TRBD2 matches at 11 bases. The CDR3 has 19 residues. Germline V gives CDR1 WSHSY, CDR2 SAAADI. Trimming took 6 bases from V and 6 from J; bases not matched to a gene: 20. The CDR3 protein is CASRADRITSGGLWDTQYF. CDR3 nucleotide sequence: TGCGCCAGCAGAGCGGATAGAATCACTAGCGGGGGCCTTTGGGATACGCAGTATTTT.

This chain links TRBV3-1 (or the pseudogene TRBV3-2) with TRBJ1-1; D remains ambiguous. V was cut by 4 bases and J by 1 base, with 10 bases left in between. In germline, CDR1 is LGHDT, CDR2 YNNKEL (reference sequence). This CDR3 has 14 residues. Here the CDR3 DNA reads TGTGCCAGCAGCCGAGTGACCGGGAACACTGAAGCTTTCTTT. Protein product: CASSRVTGNTEAFF.

The chain employs TRBV4-3 and TRBJ1-1, with D maybe TRBD1 (5 bases). This CDR3 region has 15 residues. Germline V CDR1 and CDR2: LGHNA, YSLEER. Trimming removed 4 bases from V and 1 base from J, with 13 bases in between. The DNA of the CDR3 is TGCGCCAGCAGCCTTAACACGGGACGGAACACTGAAGCTTTCTTT. Protein sequence: CASSLNTGRNTEAFF.

In this sample, this clone turned up a few times. The chain combines TRBV10-3 with TRBJ2-7, with D possibly matching TRBD2 (5 bases). Germline values: CDR1 ENHRY, CDR2 SYGVKD. The V gene lost 7 bases and the J gene lost 0 bases, with 10 bases spanning the gap. The CDR3 length is 13 residues. The CDR3 DNA follows: TGTGCCATCATGAGCGGAAGCTCCTACGAGCAGTACTTC. The encoded protein is CAIMSGSSYEQYF.

The rearrangement links TRBV3-1 (or the pseudogene TRBV3-2) to TRBJ1-3; TRBD1 is a possible D gene (5 bases). The germline CDR1 and CDR2 sequences are LGHDT and YNNKEL (reference sequence). The V and J ends lost 1 base and 0 bases respectively, with 13 bases between them. The CDR3 is made up of 17 amino acids. The CDR3 region is CASSQAGLGHSGNTIYF. The CDR3 DNA reads TGTGCCAGCAGCCAAGCGGGTCTGGGGCACTCTGGAAACACCATATATTTT.

This clone has only one observation. The chain recombines TRBV2 with TRBJ1-5, with 7 positions matching TRBD1. Looked up from germline, CDR1 is SNHLY and CDR2 is FYNNEI. The CDR3 is 14 residues long. V gave up 1 base and J gave up 5 bases; unmatched junction bases: 2. Here the CDR3 DNA reads TGTGCCAGCAGTGAAGGTCAGGGGGATCAGCCCCAGCATTTT. Translating gives CASSEGQGDQPQHF.

This chain connects TRBV10-3 to TRBJ1-1; unclear D gene. V was shortened by 3 bases and J by 1 base, with 9 bases between the two germline ends. In germline, CDR1 is ENHRY, CDR2 SYGVKD. This CDR3 region has 14 residues. CDR3 residues: CAISDAVSNTEAFF. Here the CDR3 DNA reads TGTGCCATCAGTGATGCGGTGTCGAACACTGAAGCTTTCTTT.

The chain is built from TRBV9 and TRBJ1-3; D is unclear. Germline V gene sequence: CDR1 SGDLS, CDR2 YYNGEE. This CDR3 comprises 15 residues. Trimming took 0 bases from V and 3 from J, leaving 10 bases between them. CDR3 loop: CASSVGGFGGNTIYF. Written as DNA, the CDR3 is TGTGCCAGCAGCGTAGGCGGCTTCGGTGGAAACACCATATATTTT.

The V and J genes are TRBV6-2 or TRBV6-3 and TRBJ1-1; D possibly corresponds to TRBD1 (5 bases). CDR1 MNHEY and CDR2 SVGEGT come from the germline V gene. Trimming removed 4 bases from V and 0 bases from J, with 15 bases in between. The CDR3 extends over 16 amino acids. DNA for the CDR3: TGTGCCAGCAGTTTTTCCCGCGGGGGGTTGAACACTGAAGCTTTCTTT. It codes for CASSFSRGGLNTEAFF.

The chain links TRBV18 to TRBJ1-1; D ambiguous. CDR1 and CDR2 from the germline V gene are KGHSH and LQKENI. The CDR3 consists of 15 residues. Between the trimmed V and J ends, which lost 1 base and 3 bases, there was a span of 12 bases. CDR3 sequence reads: CASSPQLGIDTEAFF. CDR3 bases: TGTGCCAGCTCACCACAATTAGGCATTGACACTGAAGCTTTCTTT.

The rearrangement links TRBV19 to TRBJ1-1; D unresolved. V was trimmed by 5 bases and J by 1 base, leaving 11 bases between them. Germline CDR1 and CDR2: LNHDA and SQIVND (reference sequence). The CDR3 contains 14 residues. As DNA, the CDR3 is TGTGCCAGTAGTTCGCCAGGCTGGAACACTGAAGCTTTCTTT. Translated: CASSSPGWNTEAFF.

The chain carries TRBV24-1 and TRBJ2-7; a possible D gene is TRBD2 (5 bases). There are 14 residues in the CDR3. The germline gives CDR1 KGHDR, CDR2 SFDVKD. The germline V and J ends were trimmed by 4 bases and 2 bases, with 11 bases remaining between them. This CDR3 is CATSDGNYPYEQYF. CDR3 DNA sequence: TGTGCCACCAGTGACGGGAACTACCCCTACGAGCAGTACTTC.

The chain combines TRBV7-3 with TRBJ2-1; 14 nucleotides line up with TRBD2. This CDR3 spans 17 amino acids. Germline values: CDR1 SGHTA, CDR2 FQGTGA. The ends lost 0 bases at V and 2 bases at J; junction bases unmatched: 0. The CDR3 nucleotides are TGTGCCAGCAGCTTAACGGGACTAGCGGGAGCCTACAATGAGCAGTTCTTC. This encodes CASSLTGLAGAYNEQFF.

This sequence joins TRBV10-3 and TRBJ1-5; no clear D gene. Trimming stripped 6 bases from V and 2 bases from J, with 5 bases between. Per germline, CDR1 ENHRY and CDR2 SYGVKD. The CDR3 runs to 12 residues. CDR3 amino acids: CAISTGNQPQHF. CDR3 in DNA: TGTGCCATCAGCACGGGCAATCAGCCCCAGCATTTT.

V usage is TRBV19 and J usage is TRBJ1-5; maybe TRBD1 (6 bases). The CDR3 sequence is 16 residues long. Germline V lookup: CDR1 LNHDA, CDR2 SQIVND (reference sequence). The V end lost 3 bases, the J end lost 0 bases, and 12 bases lay between the germline ends. The CDR3 coding sequence is TGTGCCAGTAGTATCGGGGGGGCTCTTAGCAATCAGCCCCAGCATTTT. Its translation is CASSIGGALSNQPQHF.

The V gene is TRBV19, the J gene TRBJ1-1; weak D call: TRBD1 (6 bases). CDR3 length: 17 residues. V lost 3 bases and J lost 0, with 17 bases in between. Germline loops: CDR1 LNHDA, CDR2 SQIVND (reference sequence). CDR3 nucleotides: TGTGCCAGTAGTATGGGGGACATCAGAGCCATGAACACTGAAGCTTTCTTT. This gives the protein CASSMGDIRAMNTEAFF.

V is TRBV10-3 and J is TRBJ1-3; the D is unclear. The CDR3 spans 11 residues. V was cut by 10 bases and J by 4 bases, with 8 bases left in between. From germline, CDR1 is ENHRY and CDR2 SYGVKD. CDR3 sequence (DNA): TGTGCCACTTTCTCCGGAAACACCATATATTTT. Translated: CATFSGNTIYF.

The chain joins TRBV18 to TRBJ1-3, with D unresolved. Germline V gene sequence: CDR1 KGHSH, CDR2 LQKENI. V lost 2 bases and J lost 4, with 12 bases in between. The CDR3 has 15 residues. The CDR3 DNA reads TGTGCCAGCTCACCAAGGGCAGAAGAGGGAAACACCATATATTTT. Protein sequence: CASSPRAEEGNTIYF. The full variable domain, completed using reference TRBV18 and TRBJ1-3, is NAGVMQNPRHLVRRRGQEARLRCSPMKGHSHVYWYRQLPEEGLKFMVYLQKENIIDESGMPKERFSAEFPKEGPSILRIQQVVRGDSAAYFCASSPRAEEGNTIYFGEGSWLTVV.

The chain links TRBV28 to TRBJ1-1; maybe TRBD1 (5 bases). The CDR3 is made up of 12 amino acids. Looked up from germline, CDR1 is MDHEN and CDR2 is SYDVKM. Trimming shortened V by 10 bases and J by 5 bases, and 14 bases separated the two germline ends. The CDR3 sequence is CATSRWGTEAFF. The CDR3, as DNA: TGTGCCACCTCCCGGTGGGGGACTGAAGCTTTCTTT.

The rearrangement joins TRBV9 to TRBJ1-2; D is unclear. The CDR3 loop spans 15 amino acids. Trimming left V 0 bases short and J 4 bases short, with 13 bases between. From germline, CDR1 is SGDLS and CDR2 YYNGEE. The DNA for the CDR3 is TGTGCCAGCAGCGTAGGTCAAGGCAGTAGCTATGGCTACACCTTC. Its translation is CASSVGQGSSYGYTF.

The chain has TRBV10-3 and TRBJ2-7, with 9 bases identical to TRBD2. CDR3 length equals 13 residues. Germline V CDR1 and CDR2: ENHRY, SYGVKD. The V and J ends lost 7 bases and 3 bases, in that order; junction bases with no gene match: 4. DNA of the CDR3: TGTGCCATCAAGGCTAGCGGGATCTACGAGCAGTACTTC. The encoded protein is CAIKASGIYEQYF.

The CDR3 nucleotides are TGTGCCTGGACACAGGGGCAGGGGAATCAGCCCCAGCATTTT. It yields the protein CAWTQGQGNQPQHF. The genes are TRBV30 and TRBJ1-5; 7 bases agree with TRBD1. Germline CDR1 and CDR2: GTSNPN and SVGIG (reference sequence). Trimming took 4 bases from V and 4 from J; bases not matched to a gene: 7. CDR3 length: 14 residues.

The chain couples TRBV28 to TRBJ1-2; D perhaps matches TRBD1 (5 bases). Trimming took off 10 bases at V and 0 bases at J, with 24 bases between the two ends. Looked up from germline, CDR1 is MDHEN and CDR2 is SYDVKM. The CDR3 sequence is 17 residues long. Here the CDR3 DNA reads TGTGCCACAAGAGGGGCCGGACTTGGGACCACTAACTATGGCTACACCTTC. Translation: CATRGAGLGTTNYGYTF.

The chain joins TRBV19 to TRBJ2-1, with 7 bases fitting TRBD2. From germline, CDR1 is LNHDA and CDR2 SQIVND (reference sequence). The CDR3 loop spans 16 amino acids. The V and J ends lost 3 bases and 6 bases, in that order; junction bases with no gene match: 11. The CDR3, as DNA: TGTGCCAGTAGTATTCGGGGTATGGGAGGGATCAATGAGCAGTTCTTC. This translates into CASSIRGMGGINEQFF.